The rows below give T cell receptor beta chains drawn from one sample of a study of T cell changes during pregnancy in multiple sclerosis. This table comes from immunoSEQ multiplex PCR, and its TCRdb copy is limited to in-frame clones, with some not included. Of about 14,000 clones detected, about 90% appear once; the ten largest clones hold roughly 8.4%. The sample consisted of CD8+ T cells from peripheral blood mononuclear cells, taken in the first trimester of pregnancy. The receptors stem from a female donor with multiple sclerosis, enrolled in a pregnancy study. CDR3s include the opening cysteine and the closing phenylalanine or tryptophan. Each record gives: D gene, CDR3 length, clone size, J gene, V gene, CDR3 protein, CDR3 DNA. A D gene is named only where the DNA matches it firmly. Size tells how often a clone was seen (once, few, many) or the class of an expanded clone, and some rows leave it out.

- 13 once TRBJ1-1 TRBV9 CASTPGVNTEAFF TGTGCCAGCACCCCGGGTGTGAACACTGAAGCTTTCTTT
TRBD1 14 - TRBJ2-7 TRBV5-4 CASSFRDRGHEQYF TGTGCCAGCAGCTTCCGGGACAGGGGTCACGAGCAGTACTTC
- 16 - TRBJ2-3 TRBV11-1 CASSLLRGTYTDTQYF TGTGCCAGCAGCTTATTACGGGGAACCTACACAGATACGCAGTATTTT
- 13 - TRBJ1-2 TRBV9 CASSVVGEYGYTF TGTGCCAGCAGCGTAGTGGGAGAGTATGGCTACACCTTC
- 15 - TRBJ2-1 TRBV19 CASSQTGPSYNEQFF TGTGCCAGTAGCCAGACAGGACCCTCCTACAATGAGCAGTTCTTC
- 14 - TRBJ2-7 TRBV13 CASRHGSGDYEQYF TGTGCCAGCAGGCACGGGTCCGGGGACTACGAGCAGTACTTC
TRBD1 14 - TRBJ2-7 TRBV9 CASSPGTGWNEQYF TGTGCCAGCAGCCCCGGGACAGGGTGGAACGAGCAGTACTTC
TRBD1 15 - TRBJ1-6 TRBV25-1 CASSEYRQGQSPLHF TGTGCCAGCAGTGAATATCGACAGGGGCAATCACCCCTCCACTTT
- 15 few TRBJ1-4 TRBV21-1 CASSKRGRANEKLFF TGTGCCAGCAGCAAGCGGGGGAGGGCTAATGAAAAACTGTTTTTT
- 13 - TRBJ2-1 TRBV27 CASRVSGDVEQFF TGTGCCAGCAGAGTGTCGGGGGATGTTGAGCAGTTCTTC
TRBD1 13 - TRBJ1-1 TRBV5-4 CASSFDRGTEAFF TGTGCCAGCAGCTTCGACAGGGGCACTGAAGCTTTCTTT
TRBD2 18 medium-sized TRBJ2-5 TRBV5-3 CARSPRPEGTSDRKTQYF TGTGCCAGAAGCCCGAGACCTGAGGGGACTAGCGATAGAAAGACCCAGTACTTC
TRBD2 17 - TRBJ2-2 TRBV15 CATSRDSGGPDTGELFF TGTGCCACCAGCAGAGATTCGGGGGGGCCAGACACCGGGGAGCTGTTTTTT
TRBD1 21 once TRBJ1-5 TRBV4-1 CASSQHPGQGASVMSNQPQHF TGCGCCAGCAGCCAGCACCCAGGACAGGGGGCGTCGGTCATGAGCAATCAGCCCCAGCATTTT
TRBD1 15 once TRBJ2-2 TRBV9 CASSPGTGSPGELFF TGTGCCAGCAGCCCAGGGACAGGGAGTCCCGGGGAGCTGTTTTTT
TRBD2 17 - TRBJ2-1 TRBV2 CASSELGLSGVTLGQFF TGTGCCAGCAGTGAATTGGGGTTGAGCGGGGTGACTTTGGGGCAGTTCTTC
- 18 - TRBJ1-2 TRBV5-4 CASSFIYNPREKYYGYTF TGTGCCAGCAGCTTTATTTACAACCCCCGGGAAAAGTACTATGGCTACACCTTC
TRBD1 15 - TRBJ1-2 TRBV6-4 CASSESVGGSYGYTF TGTGCCAGCAGTGAATCGGTAGGGGGCAGCTATGGCTACACCTTC
- 15 once TRBJ1-6 TRBV13 CASSLGHPGDSPLHF TGTGCCAGCAGCTTAGGGCATCCCGGAGATTCACCCCTCCACTTT
- 12 - TRBJ2-3 TRBV28 CASSYYPDTQYF TGTGCCAGCAGCTATTATCCAGATACGCAGTATTTT
- 14 - TRBJ1-5 TRBV7-9 CASSLYGGNQPQHF TGTGCCAGCAGCTTGTACGGAGGAAATCAGCCCCAGCATTTT
TRBD1 14 - TRBJ1-1 TRBV5-1 CASSSGTGNTEAFF TGCGCCAGCAGCTCCGGGACAGGGAACACTGAAGCTTTCTTT
- 14 once TRBJ1-2 TRBV15 CATSTPGVLYGYTF TGTGCCACCAGCACCCCGGGGGTACTCTATGGCTACACCTTC
- 15 - TRBJ2-3 TRBV5-8 CASSLLGPGEDTQYF TGTGCCAGCAGCTTGCTCGGGCCCGGGGAAGATACGCAGTATTTT
- 14 - TRBJ1-1 TRBV19 CASSLKTGAGVAFF TGTGCCAGTAGTCTCAAAACAGGAGCGGGCGTAGCTTTCTTT
TRBD1 13 once TRBJ2-1 TRBV5-5 CASSPTGGFEQFF TGTGCCAGCAGCCCGACAGGGGGCTTTGAGCAGTTCTTC
- 12 - TRBJ1-1 TRBV9 CASSTAVIEAFF TGTGCCAGCAGCACCGCAGTGATTGAAGCTTTCTTT
TRBD2 15 once TRBJ2-1 TRBV5-5 CASSLERGGRNEQFF TGTGCCAGCAGCTTGGAGCGGGGGGGCAGGAATGAGCAGTTCTTC
- 13 - TRBJ1-1 TRBV30 CAWSFGVDTEAFF TGTGCCTGGAGTTTCGGGGTCGACACTGAAGCTTTCTTT
- 14 few TRBJ1-1 TRBV6-6 CASSQMTGRAEAFF TGTGCCAGCAGTCAAATGACGGGAAGGGCTGAAGCTTTCTTT
- 14 - TRBJ2-3 TRBV6-4 CASSEGADTDTQYF TGTGCCAGCAGTGAGGGGGCAGACACAGATACGCAGTATTTT
- 11 - TRBJ2-1 TRBV20-1 CSARRVREQFF TGCAGTGCGAGGAGGGTACGGGAGCAGTTCTTC
- 16 medium-sized TRBJ1-5 TRBV2 CASSVGTGAGNQPQHF TGTGCCAGCAGTGTCGGAACAGGTGCTGGAAATCAGCCCCAGCATTTT
- 15 - TRBJ2-1 TRBV7-7 CASSPSVGLGNEQFF TGTGCTAGCAGCCCCTCTGTGGGGCTCGGAAATGAGCAGTTCTTC
TRBD1 16 - TRBJ1-1 TRBV5-1 CASSLSQQGALVEAFF TGCGCCAGCAGCTTGAGCCAACAGGGGGCATTGGTTGAAGCTTTCTTT
- 15 - TRBJ1-6 TRBV6-5 CASSYGPDSVSPLHF TGTGCCAGCAGTTACGGTCCGGACAGCGTATCACCCCTCCACTTT
- 13 - TRBJ1-1 TRBV7-9 CASRQAGSREAFF TGTGCCAGCAGACAGGCGGGGAGTCGTGAAGCTTTCTTT
TRBD2 13 - TRBJ2-7 TRBV6-5 CASSYGRGYEQYF TGTGCCAGCAGTTACGGGAGGGGATACGAGCAGTACTTC
TRBD1 14 - TRBJ1-2 TRBV6-6 CASSFRDRDYGYTF TGTGCCAGCAGTTTCCGGGACAGGGACTATGGCTACACCTTC
- 14 - TRBJ1-2 TRBV7-9 CASSFSGANYGYTF TGTGCCAGCAGCTTTTCAGGGGCAAACTATGGCTACACCTTC
TRBD2 16 - TRBJ2-1 TRBV19 CASSSLAGALYNEQFF TGTGCCAGTAGTTCACTAGCGGGGGCCCTCTACAATGAGCAGTTCTTC
TRBD2 17 - TRBJ2-3 TRBV11-3 CASSPPGESGGPGTQYF TGTGCCAGCAGCCCGCCTGGGGAGAGCGGGGGGCCCGGTACGCAGTATTTT
TRBD2 14 - TRBJ2-7 TRBV29-1 CSVDSGGRSYEQYF TGCAGCGTGGATAGCGGGGGTCGCTCCTACGAGCAGTACTTC
TRBD1 15 - TRBJ1-2 TRBV15 CATSRDTGGPYGYTF TGTGCCACCAGCAGAGACACAGGGGGTCCCTATGGCTACACCTTC